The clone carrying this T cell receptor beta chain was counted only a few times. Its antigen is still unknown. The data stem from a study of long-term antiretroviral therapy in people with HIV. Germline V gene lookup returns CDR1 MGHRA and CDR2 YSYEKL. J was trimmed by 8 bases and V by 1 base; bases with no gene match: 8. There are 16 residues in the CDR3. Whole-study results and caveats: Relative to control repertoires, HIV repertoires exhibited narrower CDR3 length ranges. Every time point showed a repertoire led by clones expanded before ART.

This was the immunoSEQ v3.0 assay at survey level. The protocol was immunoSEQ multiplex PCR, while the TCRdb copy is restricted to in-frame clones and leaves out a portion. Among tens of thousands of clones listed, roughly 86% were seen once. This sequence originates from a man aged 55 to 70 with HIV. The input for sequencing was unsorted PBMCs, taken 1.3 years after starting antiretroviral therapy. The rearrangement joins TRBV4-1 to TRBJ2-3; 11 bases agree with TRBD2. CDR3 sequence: CASSQGRLAGGGTQYF. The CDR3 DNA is TGCGCCAGCAGCCAAGGCCGCCTAGCGGGGGGAGGTACGCAGTATTTT.